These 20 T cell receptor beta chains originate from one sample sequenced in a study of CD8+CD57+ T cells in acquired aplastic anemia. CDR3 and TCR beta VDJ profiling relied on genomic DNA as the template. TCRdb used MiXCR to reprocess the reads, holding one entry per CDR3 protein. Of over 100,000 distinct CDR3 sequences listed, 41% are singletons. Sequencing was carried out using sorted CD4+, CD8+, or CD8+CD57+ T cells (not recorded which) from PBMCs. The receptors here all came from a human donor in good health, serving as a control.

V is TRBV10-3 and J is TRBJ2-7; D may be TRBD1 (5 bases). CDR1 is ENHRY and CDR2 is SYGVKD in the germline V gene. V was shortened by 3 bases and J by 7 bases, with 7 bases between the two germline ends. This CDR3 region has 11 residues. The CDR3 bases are TGTGCCATCAGTGAAGGGGTTGAGCAGTACTTC. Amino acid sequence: CAISEGVEQYF.

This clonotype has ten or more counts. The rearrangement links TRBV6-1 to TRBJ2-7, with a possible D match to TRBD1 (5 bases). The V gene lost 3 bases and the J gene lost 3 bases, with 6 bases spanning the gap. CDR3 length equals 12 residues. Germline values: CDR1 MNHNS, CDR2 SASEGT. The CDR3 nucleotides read TGTGCCAGCAGTGACAGGGTCTACGAGCAGTACTTC. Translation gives CASSDRVYEQYF.

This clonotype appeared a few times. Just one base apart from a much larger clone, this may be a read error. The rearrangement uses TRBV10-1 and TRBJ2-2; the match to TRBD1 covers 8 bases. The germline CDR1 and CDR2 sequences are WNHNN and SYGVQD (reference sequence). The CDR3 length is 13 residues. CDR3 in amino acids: CASGPGGTGELLF. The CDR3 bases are TGCGCCAGTGGTCCAGGGGGCACCGGGGAGCTGCTTTTT.

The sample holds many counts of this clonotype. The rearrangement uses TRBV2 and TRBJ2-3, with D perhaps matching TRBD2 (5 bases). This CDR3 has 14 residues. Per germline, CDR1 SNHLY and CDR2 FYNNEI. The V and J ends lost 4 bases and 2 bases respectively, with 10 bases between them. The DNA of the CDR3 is TGTGCCAGCAGTGGGGTTAGCGACACAGATACGCAGTATTTT. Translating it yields CASSGVSDTDTQYF.

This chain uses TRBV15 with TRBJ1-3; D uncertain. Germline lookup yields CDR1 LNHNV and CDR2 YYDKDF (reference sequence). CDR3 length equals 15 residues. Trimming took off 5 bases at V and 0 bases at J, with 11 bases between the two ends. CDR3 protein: CATSGRLGSGNTIYF. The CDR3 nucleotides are TGTGCCACCAGCGGCCGGTTGGGCTCTGGAAACACCATATATTTT.

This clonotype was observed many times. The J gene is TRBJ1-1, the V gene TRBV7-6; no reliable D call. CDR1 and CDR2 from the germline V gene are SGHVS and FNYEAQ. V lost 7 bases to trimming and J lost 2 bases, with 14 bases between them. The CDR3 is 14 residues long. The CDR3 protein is CASTDGYINTEAFF. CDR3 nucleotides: TGTGCCAGCACAGATGGATATATAAACACTGAAGCTTTCTTT.

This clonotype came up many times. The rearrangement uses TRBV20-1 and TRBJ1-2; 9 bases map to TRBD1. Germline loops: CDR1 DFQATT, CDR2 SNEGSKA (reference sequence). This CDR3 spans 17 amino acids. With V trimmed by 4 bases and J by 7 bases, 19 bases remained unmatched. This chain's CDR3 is CSAIQIRSRDRVGGYTF. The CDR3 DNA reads TGCAGTGCTATTCAGATCCGGTCCCGGGACAGGGTCGGTGGCTACACCTTC.

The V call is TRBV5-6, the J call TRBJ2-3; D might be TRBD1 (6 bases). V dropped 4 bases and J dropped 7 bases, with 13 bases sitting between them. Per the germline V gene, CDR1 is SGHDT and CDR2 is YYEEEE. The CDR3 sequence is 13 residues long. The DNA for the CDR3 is TGTGCCAGCAGCAGCATACAGGGAAATACGCAGTATTTT. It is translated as CASSSIQGNTQYF.

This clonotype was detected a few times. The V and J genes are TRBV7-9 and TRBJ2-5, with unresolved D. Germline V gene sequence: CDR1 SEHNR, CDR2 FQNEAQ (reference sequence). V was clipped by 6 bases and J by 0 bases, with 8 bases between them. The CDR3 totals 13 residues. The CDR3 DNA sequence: TGTGCCAGCAGTCGCCGGGACCAAGAGACCCAGTACTTC. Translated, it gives CASSRRDQETQYF.

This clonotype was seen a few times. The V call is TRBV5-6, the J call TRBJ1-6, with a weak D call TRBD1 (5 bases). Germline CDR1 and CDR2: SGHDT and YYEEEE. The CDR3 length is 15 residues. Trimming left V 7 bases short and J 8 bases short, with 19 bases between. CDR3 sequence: CASFRRGIKDSPLHF. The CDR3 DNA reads TGTGCCAGCTTCCGACGGGGCATCAAGGATTCACCCCTCCACTTT.

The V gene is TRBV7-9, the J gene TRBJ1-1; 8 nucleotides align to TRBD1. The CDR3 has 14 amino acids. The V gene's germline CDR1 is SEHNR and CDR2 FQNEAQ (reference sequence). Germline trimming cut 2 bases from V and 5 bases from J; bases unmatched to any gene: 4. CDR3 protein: CASSLQGADTEAFF. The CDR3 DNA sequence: TGTGCCAGCAGCTTACAGGGGGCGGATACTGAAGCTTTCTTT. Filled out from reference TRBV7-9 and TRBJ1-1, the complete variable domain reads DTGVSQNPRHKITKRGQNVTFRCDPISEHNRLYWYRQTLGQGPEFLTYFQNEAQLEKSRLLSDRFSAERPKGSFSTLEIQRTEQGDSAMYLCASSLQGADTEAFFGQGTRLTVV.

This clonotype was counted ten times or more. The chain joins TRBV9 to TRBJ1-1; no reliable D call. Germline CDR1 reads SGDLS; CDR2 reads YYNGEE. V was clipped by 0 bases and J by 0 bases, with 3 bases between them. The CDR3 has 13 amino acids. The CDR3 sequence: CASSVDMNTEAFF. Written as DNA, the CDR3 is TGTGCCAGCAGCGTAGACATGAACACTGAAGCTTTCTTT.

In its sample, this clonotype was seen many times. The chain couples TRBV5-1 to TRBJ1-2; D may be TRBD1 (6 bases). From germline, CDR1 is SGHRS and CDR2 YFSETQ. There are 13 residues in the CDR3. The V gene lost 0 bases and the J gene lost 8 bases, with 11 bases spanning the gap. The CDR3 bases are TGCGCCAGCAGCTTGGAGGAGGGGGGCGGCTACACCTTC. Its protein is CASSLEEGGGYTF.

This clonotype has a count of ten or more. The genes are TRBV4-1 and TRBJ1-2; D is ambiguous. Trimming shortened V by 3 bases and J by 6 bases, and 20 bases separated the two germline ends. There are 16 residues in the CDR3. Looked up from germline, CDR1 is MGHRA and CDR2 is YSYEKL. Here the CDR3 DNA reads TGCGCCAGCAGCCAGAGCACACCCATCTGGTCCCATGGCTACACCTTC. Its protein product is CASSQSTPIWSHGYTF.

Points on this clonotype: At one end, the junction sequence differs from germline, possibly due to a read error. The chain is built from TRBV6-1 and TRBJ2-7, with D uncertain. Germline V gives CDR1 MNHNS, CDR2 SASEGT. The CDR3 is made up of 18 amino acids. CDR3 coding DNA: TGTGCCGGCAGCCACCGGGCCCTGAGTACTATTAGCTCCTACGAGCAGTACTTC. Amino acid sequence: CAGSHRALSTISSYEQYF.

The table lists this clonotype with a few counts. CDR3 amino acids: CASSGWDPGQGNYGYTF. CDR3 nucleotides: TGTGCCAGCAGTGGTTGGGACCCGGGACAGGGGAACTATGGCTACACCTTC. The chain links TRBV6-1 to TRBJ1-2, with TRBD1 matching over 10 bases. This CDR3 comprises 17 residues. J was trimmed by 2 bases and V by 4 bases; bases with no gene match: 10. Germline CDR1 reads MNHNS; CDR2 reads SASEGT.

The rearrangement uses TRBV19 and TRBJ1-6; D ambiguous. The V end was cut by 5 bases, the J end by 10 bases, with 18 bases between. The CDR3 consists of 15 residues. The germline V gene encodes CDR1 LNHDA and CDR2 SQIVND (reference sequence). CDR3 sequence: CASSFPDGRPSPLHF. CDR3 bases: TGTGCCAGTAGTTTTCCGGACGGACGACCATCACCCCTCCACTTT.

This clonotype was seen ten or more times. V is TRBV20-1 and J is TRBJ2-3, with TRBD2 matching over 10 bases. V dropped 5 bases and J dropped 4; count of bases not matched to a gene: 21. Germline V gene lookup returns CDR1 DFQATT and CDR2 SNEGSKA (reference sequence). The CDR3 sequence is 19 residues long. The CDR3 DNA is TGCAGTGCTGATACCGGGACTAGCGAAGAAGTCATCCTCGCAGATACGCAGTATTTT. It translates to CSADTGTSEEVILADTQYF.

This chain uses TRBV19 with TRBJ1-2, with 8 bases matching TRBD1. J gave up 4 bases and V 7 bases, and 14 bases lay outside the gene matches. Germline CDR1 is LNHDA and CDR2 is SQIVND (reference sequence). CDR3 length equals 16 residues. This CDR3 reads CASTLQAGTGGYGYTF. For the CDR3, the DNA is TGTGCCAGTACGCTACAGGCCGGGACAGGCGGCTATGGCTACACCTTC.

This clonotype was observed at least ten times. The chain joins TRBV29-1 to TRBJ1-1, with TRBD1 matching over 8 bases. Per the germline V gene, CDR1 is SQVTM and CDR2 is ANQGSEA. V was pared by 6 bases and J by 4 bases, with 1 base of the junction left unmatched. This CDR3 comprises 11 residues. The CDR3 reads CSVTGGTEAFF. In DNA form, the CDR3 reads TGCAGCGTAACAGGGGGCACTGAAGCTTTCTTT.